This is a list of T cell receptor beta chains from one sample in a study of blood T cell repertoires in COVID-19. Here immunoSEQ multiplex PCR was the method, and the copy in TCRdb shows in-frame clones only, minus some. The sample lists around 90,000 clones, just under 85% occurring once. Sequencing was performed on peripheral blood. These TCRs come from a woman between 70 and 85 years old with active or convalescent COVID-19. Each CDR3 is given with its conserved first and last residue. The order of the fields is D gene, J gene, V gene, clone size, CDR3 length, CDR3 DNA, CDR3 protein. A D gene is named only where the DNA matches it firmly. Only part of the rows carry a size: once, few, many, or a class if the clone is expanded.

>NA|TRBJ1-3|TRBV6-5|NA|14
TGTGCCAGCAGCCTGGCAGGGGTTGGAAACACCATATATTTT
CASSLAGVGNTIYF
>NA|TRBJ1-2|TRBV7-2|NA|12
TGTGCCAGCAGCTTAGAGCACTATGGCTACACCTTC
CASSLEHYGYTF
>NA|TRBJ2-2|TRBV6-5|NA|15
TGTGCCAGCAGTCTGGAGTACCCAAACACCGGGGAGCTGTTTTTT
CASSLEYPNTGELFF
>TRBD2|TRBJ2-2|TRBV6-2/TRBV6-3|NA|16
TGTGCCAGCAGACCTACTAGCGGGGTTCTTACCGGGGAGCTGTTTTTT
CASRPTSGVLTGELFF
>TRBD2|TRBJ2-7|TRBV7-9|NA|14
TGTGCCAGCAGCCCCGGGGGACTATTTTACGAGCAGTACTTC
CASSPGGLFYEQYF
>TRBD1|TRBJ1-3|TRBV28|NA|14
TGTGCCAGTACGGACAGGAGGTCTGGAAACACCATATATTTT
CASTDRRSGNTIYF
>NA|TRBJ2-3|TRBV10-3|NA|15
TGTGCCATCAGTGGATCCGGCGGTCTCACAGATACGCAGTATTTT
CAISGSGGLTDTQYF
>NA|TRBJ2-2|TRBV25-1|few|16
TGTGCCAGCAGTGAGATAACAGCCCCCAACACCGGGGAGCTGTTTTTT
CASSEITAPNTGELFF
>TRBD1|TRBJ1-2|TRBV6-5|NA|13
TGTGCCAGCAAGCCCGAGGGGGACAGGGGCTACACCTTC
CASKPEGDRGYTF
>NA|TRBJ1-2|TRBV5-6|NA|16
TGTGCCAGCAGCTTGGTGCTTTATTCCGGGTTTTACGGCTACACCTTC
CASSLVLYSGFYGYTF
>TRBD2|TRBJ2-7|TRBV4-1|NA|15
TGCGCCAGCAGAGAATCGAGCGGGGGGGCCGTCCAGCAGTACTTC
CASRESSGGAVQQYF
>NA|TRBJ2-2|TRBV7-9|few|15
TGTGCCAGCAGCTTATTACGACTTCACACCGGGGAGCTGTTTTTT
CASSLLRLHTGELFF
>NA|TRBJ1-6|TRBV5-1|NA|15
TGCGCCAGCAGCTCGACAGAGCTCGCAGATTCACCCCTCCACTTT
CASSSTELADSPLHF
>TRBD2|TRBJ2-2|TRBV9|NA|16
TGTGCCAGCAGCCCACGGCACAGCGGGGTGGGCGGGGAGCTGTTTTTT
CASSPRHSGVGGELFF
>TRBD1|TRBJ1-4|TRBV18|NA|16
TGTGCCAGCTCACCCGGACAGGGGGCAGCTAATGAAAAACTGTTTTTT
CASSPGQGAANEKLFF
>NA|TRBJ2-7|TRBV6-6|NA|14
TGTGCCAGCAGAGGGGCAGGCAGCTCCTACGAGCAGTACTTC
CASRGAGSSYEQYF
>NA|TRBJ1-1|TRBV5-1|NA|14
TGCGCCAGCAGCTTGTTTCAGGGGTCGACTGAAGCTTTCTTT
CASSLFQGSTEAFF
>TRBD1|TRBJ1-1|TRBV29-1|NA|15
TGCAGCGTTGAGGACAGGGATAGGATGAACACTGAAGCTTTCTTT
CSVEDRDRMNTEAFF
>TRBD1|TRBJ2-2|TRBV10-3|NA|16
TGTGCCATCAGGGGAAACACAGGGGAGAACACCGGGGAGCTGTTTTTT
CAIRGNTGENTGELFF
>NA|TRBJ1-3|TRBV9|NA|14
TGTGCCAGCAGCGTATCAGGGGCTGGAAACACCATATATTTT
CASSVSGAGNTIYF
>NA|TRBJ2-3|TRBV21-1|NA|19
TGTGCCAGCAGCAAAGGTGGACTAGCGGGGGGGCGAGGCACAGATACGCAGTATTTT
CASSKGGLAGGRGTDTQYF
>TRBD1|TRBJ1-3|TRBV5-1|NA|17
TGCGCCAGCAGCTTAGGGACAGGGCCTTCCGTAGGAAACACCATATATTTT
CASSLGTGPSVGNTIYF
>TRBD1|TRBJ1-3|TRBV9|NA|20
TGTGCCAGCAGCGTATCGGTCCCGGGACAGGGGGAATTATCTGGAAACACCATATATTTT
CASSVSVPGQGELSGNTIYF
>TRBD1|TRBJ1-2|TRBV6-5|NA|15
TGTGCCAGCAGTTACTCGGGGGCAGGGGGCTATGGCTACACCTTC
CASSYSGAGGYGYTF
>NA|TRBJ2-6|TRBV18|NA|18
TGTGCCAGCTCACCAGGCGAGACGGGAATTTTCGTAGCCAACGTCCTGACTTTC
CASSPGETGIFVANVLTF
>NA|TRBJ1-6|TRBV5-1|NA|15
TGCGCCAGCAGCTTGGATGGCAGAGCTAGTTCACCCCTCCACTTT
CASSLDGRASSPLHF
>TRBD1|TRBJ1-1|TRBV13|NA|15
TGTGCCAGCAGCTTTCTCAGGGGGCTGTTCGCTGAAGCTTTCTTT
CASSFLRGLFAEAFF
>NA|TRBJ1-1|TRBV7-2|NA|16
TGTGCCAGCAGTCCTGGCGCGGGTCGTCTGAACACTGAAGCTTTCTTT
CASSPGAGRLNTEAFF
>NA|TRBJ2-4|TRBV10-2|NA|13
TGCGCCAGCACCCCCCCCGGGGAAAACATTCAGTACTTC
CASTPPGENIQYF
>TRBD1|TRBJ1-4|TRBV11-2|NA|16
TGTGCCAGCAGCTTAGTTCGGGACAGGGTTAATGAAAAACTGTTTTTT
CASSLVRDRVNEKLFF
>TRBD2|TRBJ2-3|TRBV24-1|NA|17
TGTGCCACCAGTGATTCGGGGACTAGCGGACGCACAGATACGCAGTATTTT
CATSDSGTSGRTDTQYF
>NA|TRBJ1-1|TRBV3-1/TRBV3-2|NA|12
TGTGCCAGCAGCGTAGGGGGCACTGAAGCTTTCTTT
CASSVGGTEAFF
>NA|TRBJ2-3|TRBV5-1|NA|13
TGCGCCAGCAGCTTGGCCCTACAGGGAGCGCAGTATTTT
CASSLALQGAQYF
>NA|TRBJ2-5|TRBV2|NA|12
TGTGCCACCTCGACAGTTGGAGAGACCCAGTACTTC
CATSTVGETQYF
>TRBD2|TRBJ2-1|TRBV5-1|NA|15
TGCGCCAGCAGCTTGGACCCAGCGGGGGGGCTTGAGCAGTTCTTC
CASSLDPAGGLEQFF
>TRBD2|TRBJ2-7|TRBV7-2|NA|16
TGTGCCAGCAGCCGCGGGGGCGGGGGGACTACCTACGAGCAGTACTTC
CASSRGGGGTTYEQYF